The source of this T cell receptor (beta chain) is a study of T cells in Graves' hyperthyroidism and ophthalmopathy. On the study more broadly: It was at initial diagnosis, before any treatment, that peripheral blood was collected.

Trimming removed 3 bases from V and 0 bases from J, with 12 bases in between. The CDR3 loop spans 17 amino acids. Germline CDR1 and CDR2: MDHEN and SYDVKM. Template material for amplifying TCR beta CDR3 regions consisted of RNA transcripts. A first-round RT-PCR of the TCR CDR3 used the HTBI primer set. MiXCR, applied by TCRdb to the multiplex PCR reads, yields one record per CDR3 protein. Here the sample spans approximately 360,000 distinct CDR3 sequences, 15% to 19% being singletons. Patients aged 18 to 65 had newly diagnosed hyperthyroidism lasting under 2 months. Researchers barred patients who had uncontrolled infection, other autoimmune disease, pregnancy or lactation. Together with thyroid ultrasound, orbital computed tomography, serum thyroxine and TRAb, clinical symptoms were used for diagnoses. This clonotype was recorded at least ten times.

The chain has TRBV28 and TRBJ2-6, with D perhaps matching TRBD2 (5 bases). This TCR came from a woman aged 18-29 years with Graves' hyperthyroidism that later progressed to Graves' ophthalmopathy. The sample was blood. The CDR3 loop reads CASSFQAGNSGANVLTF. CDR3 nucleotide sequence: TGTGCCAGCAGTTTTCAGGCGGGTAACTCTGGGGCCAACGTCCTGACTTTC. Full variable domain (remainder filled in from reference TRBV28 and TRBJ2-6): DVKVTQSSRYLVKRTGEKVFLECVQDMDHENMFWYRQDPGLGLRLIYFSYDVKMKEKGDIPEGYSVSREKKERFSLILESASTNQTSMYLCASSFQAGNSGANVLTFGAGSRLTVL.